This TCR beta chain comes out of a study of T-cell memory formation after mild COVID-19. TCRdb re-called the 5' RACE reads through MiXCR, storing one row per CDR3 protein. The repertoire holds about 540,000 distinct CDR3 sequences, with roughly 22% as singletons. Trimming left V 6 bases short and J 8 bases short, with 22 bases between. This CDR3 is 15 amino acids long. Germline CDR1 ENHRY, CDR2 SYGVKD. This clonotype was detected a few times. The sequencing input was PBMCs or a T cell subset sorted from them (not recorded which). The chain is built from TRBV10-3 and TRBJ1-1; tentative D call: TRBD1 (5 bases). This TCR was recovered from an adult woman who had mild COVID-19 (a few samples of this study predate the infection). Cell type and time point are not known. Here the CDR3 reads CAIRPPGRGDAEAFF. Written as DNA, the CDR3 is TGTGCCATCAGGCCCCCGGGACGGGGAGACGCGGAAGCTTTCTTT.